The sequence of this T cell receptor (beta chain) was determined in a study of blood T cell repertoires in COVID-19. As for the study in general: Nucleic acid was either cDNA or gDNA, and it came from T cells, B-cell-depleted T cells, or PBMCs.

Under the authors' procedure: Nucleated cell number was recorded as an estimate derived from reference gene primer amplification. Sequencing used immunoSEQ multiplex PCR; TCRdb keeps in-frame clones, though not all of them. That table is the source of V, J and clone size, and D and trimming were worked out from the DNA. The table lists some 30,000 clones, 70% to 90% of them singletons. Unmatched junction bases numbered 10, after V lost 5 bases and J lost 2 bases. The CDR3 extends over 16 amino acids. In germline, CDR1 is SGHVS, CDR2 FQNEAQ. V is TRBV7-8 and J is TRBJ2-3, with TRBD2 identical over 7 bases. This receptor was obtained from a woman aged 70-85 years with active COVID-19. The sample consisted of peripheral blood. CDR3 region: CASSHYGGTYTDTQYF. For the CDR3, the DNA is TGTGCCAGCAGCCATTACGGGGGGACCTACACAGATACGCAGTATTTT.